What follows are 31 T cell receptor beta chains derived from one specimen sequenced in a study of PD-L1 blockade in urothelial cancer. Clones were read by immunoSEQ multiplex PCR, and TCRdb kept only the in-frame ones, dropping some. In the table there are approximately 90,000 clones, more than 75% of which are singletons. Time point defined: pretreatment peripheral blood. Sample: PBMCs, taken around atezolizumab (anti-PD-L1) treatment. The receptors here all came from a man aged 55 to 70 with urothelial cancer.

The chain joins TRBV9 to TRBJ2-3, with 11 bases that match TRBD2. Germline CDR1 is SGDLS and CDR2 is YYNGEE. V shed 3 bases and J 3 bases; nucleotides not matched to a gene: 6. The CDR3 totals 16 residues. The CDR3 region is CASSEIAGGWTDTQYF. As DNA, the CDR3 is TGTGCCAGCAGCGAAATAGCGGGGGGGTGGACAGATACGCAGTATTTT.

V is TRBV10-3 and J is TRBJ2-2, with 9 positions matching TRBD2. The J segment lost 7 bases and the V segment lost 7 bases, leaving 10 bases of the junction unmatched. This CDR3 spans 15 amino acids. Per germline, CDR1 ENHRY and CDR2 SYGVKD. In nucleotides, the CDR3 is TGTGCCATCAACCGGGGACTAGCCGTGGACGGGGAGCTGTTTTTT. Its protein is CAINRGLAVDGELFF.

In the case of this clone: Sequence at one end of the junction differs from germline and may be a read error. The chain combines TRBV7-7 with TRBJ2-1; D is possibly TRBD2 (6 bases). This CDR3 is 14 amino acids long. Germline CDR1 and CDR2: SSHAT and FNYEAQ (reference sequence). The CDR3 DNA reads TGTGCTAGCAGCACCTACGCGGGGAACAATGAGCAGTTCTTC. Protein sequence: CASSTYAGNNEQFF.

The chain recombines TRBV6-6 with TRBJ2-7; a weak D match, TRBD1 (6 bases). Germline loops: CDR1 MNHNY, CDR2 SVGAGI (reference sequence). V was pared by 5 bases and J by 0 bases, with 8 bases between. CDR3 length: 13 residues. CDR3 region: CASSDRSSYEQYF. DNA of the CDR3: TGTGCCAGCAGTGACAGGAGCTCCTACGAGCAGTACTTC.

The chain recombines TRBV6-5 with TRBJ1-5; D gene ambiguous. The CDR3 runs 13 residues. Germline V gives CDR1 MNHEY, CDR2 SVGAGI. V was clipped by 6 bases and J by 2 bases, with 8 bases between them. For the CDR3, the DNA is TGTGCCAGCAGGGGGAGGGGCAATCAGCCCCAGCATTTT. Translation: CASRGRGNQPQHF.

This CDR3 is CASSANRVPSYEQYF. In DNA form, the CDR3 reads TGTGCCAGCAGCGCAAACCGGGTACCCTCCTACGAGCAGTACTTC. This sequence joins TRBV6-1 and TRBJ2-7; unclear D gene. The CDR3 runs to 15 residues. Per germline, CDR1 MNHNS and CDR2 SASEGT. The ends were cut back, 6 bases at V and 0 bases at J, with 15 bases in the middle.

Only one count was recorded for this clone. This chain joins TRBV7-9 and TRBJ2-7; D may be TRBD1 (5 bases). CDR1 is SEHNR, CDR2 FQNEAQ, per germline (reference sequence). Trimming cost V 5 bases and J 5 bases, with 10 bases left between them. The CDR3 extends over 12 amino acids. CDR3 coding DNA: TGTGCCAGCAGCCACACAGGCAACGAGCAGTACTTC. It is translated as CASSHTGNEQYF.

The chain couples TRBV2 to TRBJ1-4; 11 bases match TRBD1. After removal of 6 bases from V and 8 bases from J, the junction contained 2 bases not matched to a gene. The CDR3 loop spans 13 amino acids. CDR1 is SNHLY, CDR2 FYNNEI, per germline. The CDR3 nucleotides are TGTGCCAGCAGAGGGACAGGGGGGGAAAAACTGTTTTTT. The encoded protein is CASRGTGGEKLFF.

This clone was seen more than once but under ten times. This chain joins TRBV4-1 and TRBJ2-7, with TRBD1 identical over 8 bases. Trimming cost V 4 bases and J 5 bases; bases outside gene matches: 10. This CDR3 contains 15 residues. Germline V lookup: CDR1 MGHRA, CDR2 YSYEKL. In nucleotides, the CDR3 is TGCGCCAGCAGCCTTACCGGGACAGGACCCCACGAGCAGTACTTC. This sequence encodes CASSLTGTGPHEQYF.

The chain couples TRBV7-3 to TRBJ2-6; D unclear. Germline V gives CDR1 SGHTA, CDR2 FQGTGA. The CDR3 is 15 residues long. V was cut by 4 bases and J by 0 bases, with 7 bases left in between. The CDR3 DNA sequence: TGTGCCAGCAGCTCGAGCTCCTCTGGGGCCAACGTCCTGACTTTC. Its translation is CASSSSSSGANVLTF.

This chain uses TRBV5-5 with TRBJ1-2; TRBD1 matches at 7 bases. The germline V gene encodes CDR1 SGHKS and CDR2 YYEKEE (reference sequence). J gave up 3 bases and V 4 bases, and 12 bases lay outside the gene matches. The CDR3 sequence is 16 residues long. Written as DNA, the CDR3 is TGTGCCAGCAGCCAATTTGACAGGGACAAAGACTATGGCTACACCTTC. It yields the protein CASSQFDRDKDYGYTF. Looking up the rest from reference TRBV5-5 and TRBJ1-2 gives the full variable domain: DAGVTQSPTHLIKTRGQQVTLRCSPISGHKSVSWYQQVLGQGPQFIFQYYEKEERGRGNFPDRFSARQFPNYSSELNVNALLLGDSALYLCASSQFDRDKDYGYTFGSGTRLTVV.

Note on this clone: Mismatch with germline at one junction end may stem from a read error. The chain couples TRBV7-7 to TRBJ2-3; 10 positions agree with TRBD2. Germline V CDR1 and CDR2: SSHAT, FNYEAQ (reference sequence). The CDR3 covers 16 residues. The CDR3 sequence is CASSKLAGFDTDTQYF. Written as DNA, the CDR3 is TGTGCTAGCAGTAAACTAGCGGGATTCGACACAGATACGCAGTATTTT. Looking up the rest from reference TRBV7-7 and TRBJ2-3 gives the full variable domain: GAGVSQSPRYKVTKRGQDVTLRCDPISSHATLYWYQQALGQGPEFLTYFNYEAQPDKSGLPSDRFSAERPEGSISTLTIQRTEQRDSAMYRCASSKLAGFDTDTQYFGPGTRLTVL.

The genes are TRBV10-2 and TRBJ2-5; 7 bases are shared with TRBD1. There are 12 residues in the CDR3. CDR1 is WSHSY, CDR2 SAAADI, per germline. As DNA, the CDR3 is TGCGCGCACGGGACAGCAAGGGAGACCCAGTACTTC. It encodes CAHGTARETQYF.

The CDR3 DNA is TGCGCCAGCAGCCCTACCGGAGCACCGGGGGGCCGGGAGACCCAGTACTTC. As protein: CASSPTGAPGGRETQYF. The J gene is TRBJ2-5, the V gene TRBV4-1; TRBD2 is a possible D gene (7 bases). Germline V gene data show CDR1 as MGHRA and CDR2 as YSYEKL. The V end was cut by 4 bases, the J end by 5 bases, with 23 bases between. The CDR3 consists of 17 residues.

The chain joins TRBV11-2 to TRBJ2-7, with D hard to call. The germline V gene has CDR1 SGHAT and CDR2 FQNNGV. V shed 1 base and J shed 5 bases, with 9 bases lying between them. The CDR3 is 13 amino acids. DNA of the CDR3: TGTGCCAGCAGCTTAGGGGTGCAGGACGAGCAGTACTTC. It translates to CASSLGVQDEQYF.

The chain is built from TRBV5-8 and TRBJ2-5; 13 bases are shared with TRBD2. Germline CDR1 SGHTS, CDR2 YDEGEE. Unmatched junction bases numbered 5, after V lost 5 bases and J lost 4 bases. This CDR3 has 15 residues. The CDR3 nucleotides are TGTGCCAGCAGTCGAGGGACTAGCGGGGCAGAGACCCAGTACTTC. Translated: CASSRGTSGAETQYF.

In its sample, this clone was seen a few times. This chain connects TRBV19 to TRBJ1-6; 7 nucleotides match TRBD1. The germline gives CDR1 LNHDA, CDR2 SQIVND (reference sequence). The CDR3 sequence is 14 residues long. With 10 bases clipped from V and 12 bases from J, the junction kept 15 bases outside the gene matches. The CDR3 nucleotides are TGTGCCACCCGGTTTGAACAGGGGAGAGGACCCCTCCACTTT. It encodes CATRFEQGRGPLHF. The complete variable domain, with remaining parts taken from reference TRBV19 and TRBJ1-6, reads DGGITQSPKYLFRKEGQNVTLSCEQNLNHDAMYWYRQDPGQGLRLIYYSQIVNDFQKGDIAEGYSVSREKKESFPLTVTSAQKNPTAFYLCATRFEQGRGPLHFGNGTRLTVT.

As for this clone: The identical CDR3 is also encoded by other nucleotide sequences in the sample. The V and J genes are TRBV30 and TRBJ1-5; D unresolved. The V and J ends lost 1 base and 9 bases respectively, with 7 bases between them. Germline CDR1 reads GTSNPN; CDR2 reads SVGIG (reference sequence). The CDR3 runs to 11 residues. The CDR3 here is CAWSGGGPQHF. As DNA, the CDR3 is TGTGCCTGGAGTGGCGGCGGGCCCCAGCATTTT.

The CDR3 region is CASTKLYEQYF. The CDR3 DNA is TGTGCCAGCACGAAGCTCTACGAGCAGTACTTC. This chain connects TRBV25-1 to TRBJ2-7; unclear D gene. The germline V gene encodes CDR1 MGHDK and CDR2 SYGVNS. This CDR3 spans 11 amino acids. The ends were cut back, 7 bases at V and 3 bases at J, with 7 bases in the middle.

The chain links TRBV20-1 to TRBJ1-1, with D unclear. Germline CDR1 reads DFQATT; CDR2 reads SNEGSKA (reference sequence). The CDR3 runs to 11 residues. CDR3 residues: CSGLVQTEAFF. In DNA, the CDR3 is TGCAGCGGTCTCGTGCAAACGGAAGCTTTCTTT.

V is TRBV4-1 and J is TRBJ1-4; D unclear. This CDR3 is 14 amino acids long. The germline V gene encodes CDR1 MGHRA and CDR2 YSYEKL. Trimming removed 4 bases at V and 7 bases at J, with 13 bases between. The CDR3 loop reads CASSPRVDFEKLFF. The CDR3 coding sequence is TGCGCCAGCAGCCCCCGGGTGGACTTTGAAAAACTGTTTTTT.

The chain recombines TRBV15 with TRBJ1-4; 8 bases map to TRBD1. Trimming at V came to 2 bases and at J to 7 bases, leaving 6 bases not matched to a gene. Germline CDR1 reads LNHNV; CDR2 reads YYDKDF (reference sequence). CDR3 length: 15 amino acids. The CDR3 is CATSRNLGQGEKLFF. The CDR3 region has the DNA TGTGCCACCAGCAGAAACCTAGGACAGGGTGAAAAACTGTTTTTT.

The chain carries TRBV6-5 and TRBJ2-1; 9 bases fit TRBD2. Trimming at V came to 0 bases and at J to 7 bases, leaving 7 bases not matched to a gene. Germline V gene lookup returns CDR1 MNHEY and CDR2 SVGAGI. CDR3 size: 16 residues. The CDR3 DNA follows: TGTGCCAGCAGTTACTCGGCGGGAGGGCCAAGGAATGAGCAGTTCTTC. Translation gives CASSYSAGGPRNEQFF.

V and J are TRBV5-6 and TRBJ1-2; D is ambiguous. Germline assignment: CDR1 SGHDT and CDR2 YYEEEE. Trimming removed 1 base from V and 3 bases from J, with 7 bases in between. The length of the CDR3 is 13 residues. The CDR3 loop reads CASSLRRDYGYTF. The CDR3 DNA reads as TGTGCCAGCAGCTTGAGGAGGGACTATGGCTACACCTTC. The full variable domain, completed using reference TRBV5-6 and TRBJ1-2, is DAGVTQSPTHLIKTRGQQVTLRCSPKSGHDTVSWYQQALGQGPQFIFQYYEEEERQRGNFPDRFSGHQFPNYSSELNVNALLLGDSALYLCASSLRRDYGYTFGSGTRLTVV.

Here the CDR3 reads CASRLQGVGTEAFF. The DNA of the CDR3 is TGTGCCAGCAGACTTCAGGGGGTAGGCACTGAAGCTTTCTTT. The chain couples TRBV6-1 to TRBJ1-1; 7 bases are shared with TRBD1. The trim removed 6 bases at V and 4 bases at J, leaving 8 bases unmatched. From germline, CDR1 is MNHNS and CDR2 SASEGT. CDR3 length: 14 residues.

The rearrangement joins TRBV6-6 to TRBJ1-5; possibly TRBD1 for D (5 bases). V lost 1 base and J 9 bases, leaving 19 bases between the germline ends. CDR1 and CDR2 (germline): MNHNY, SVGAGI (reference sequence). The CDR3 is 16 residues long. The CDR3 here is CASSYLESGLPRPQHF. The CDR3 nucleotides are TGTGCCAGCAGTTACTTAGAATCGGGACTACCTCGGCCCCAGCATTTT.

J is TRBJ1-5 and V is TRBV5-8, with no clear D. This CDR3 has 15 amino acids. CDR1 and CDR2 (germline): SGHTS, YDEGEE. Trimming took 1 base from V and 0 from J, leaving 8 bases between them. CDR3 sequence (DNA): TGTGCCAGCAGCTTGCGGGGTTATAGCAATCAGCCCCAGCATTTT. Its translation is CASSLRGYSNQPQHF.

The rearrangement joins TRBV15 to TRBJ1-1; possible D gene TRBD1, 5 bases. Germline-derived CDR1 and CDR2 are LNHNV and YYDKDF (reference sequence). The CDR3 length is 16 residues. V was cut by 5 bases and J by 2 bases, with 18 bases left in between. The CDR3 is CATSPYSTGPNTEAFF. The DNA for the CDR3 is TGTGCCACCAGCCCCTACTCTACAGGACCCAACACTGAAGCTTTCTTT.

This chain links TRBV9 with TRBJ2-2; no definite D call. There are 15 residues in the CDR3. Trimming removed 4 bases from V and 2 bases from J, with 12 bases in between. The V gene's germline CDR1 is SGDLS and CDR2 YYNGEE. The CDR3 nucleotides are TGTGCCAGCAGCCCCTCGACTGACAACACCGGGGAGCTGTTTTTT. Its translation: CASSPSTDNTGELFF.

The J gene is TRBJ1-3, the V gene TRBV30; D is possibly TRBD1 (5 bases). The CDR3 length is 14 residues. Trimming removed 3 bases at V and 3 bases at J, with 12 bases between. Looked up from germline, CDR1 is GTSNPN and CDR2 is SVGIG (reference sequence). CDR3: CAWSPHRSGNTIYF. The CDR3 DNA is TGTGCCTGGAGCCCCCACAGGAGTGGAAACACCATATATTTT.

The rearrangement joins TRBV4-2 to TRBJ2-3; 7 bases fit TRBD2. The germline gives CDR1 LGHNA, CDR2 YNFKEQ. The CDR3 length is 13 residues. Trimming took 1 base from V and 6 from J; bases not matched to a gene: 1. The chain's CDR3 is CASSQAGGDTQYF. The CDR3 region has the DNA TGTGCCAGCAGCCAAGCCGGGGGGGATACGCAGTATTTT.